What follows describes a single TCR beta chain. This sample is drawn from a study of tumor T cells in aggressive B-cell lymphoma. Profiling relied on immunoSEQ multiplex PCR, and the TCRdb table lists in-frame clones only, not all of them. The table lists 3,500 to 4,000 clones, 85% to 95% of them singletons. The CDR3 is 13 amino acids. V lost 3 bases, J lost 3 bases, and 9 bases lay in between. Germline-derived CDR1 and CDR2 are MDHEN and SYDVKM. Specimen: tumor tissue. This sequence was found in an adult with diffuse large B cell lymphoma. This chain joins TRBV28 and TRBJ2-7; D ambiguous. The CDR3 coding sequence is TGTGCCAGCAGTTTTCCTCTTAGCTACGAGCAGTACTTC. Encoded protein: CASSFPLSYEQYF.